This TCR beta chain originates from a study of OX40 agonist ivuxolimab in advanced cancers. Trimming left V 0 bases short and J 0 bases short, with 7 bases between. This CDR3 region has 15 residues. CDR1 and CDR2 from the germline V gene are SGHRS and YFSETQ. Sequenced by immunoSEQ multiplex PCR; TCRdb stores in-frame clones only, minus some. The sample includes 80,000 or so clones, more than 70% seen only once; the top ten take under 2.5%. The receptor was isolated from an adult with an advanced solid tumor such as melanoma, head and neck, liver or kidney cancer. The chain uses TRBV5-1 and TRBJ1-5; D not resolved. Source: CD4+ or CD8+ T cells sorted from blood, taken in a trial of the OX40 agonist ivuxolimab. This CDR3 reads CASSLGGYSNQPQHF. CDR3 in DNA: TGCGCCAGCAGCTTGGGCGGTTATAGCAATCAGCCCCAGCATTTT. Supplemented by reference TRBV5-1 and TRBJ1-5, the full variable domain reads KAGVTQTPRYLIKTRGQQVTLSCSPISGHRSVSWYQQTPGQGLQFLFEYFSETQRNKGNFPGRFSGRQFSNSRSEMNVSTLELGDSALYLCASSLGGYSNQPQHFGDGTRLSIL.